In this sample, the clone carrying this TCR beta chain turned up a few times. What it binds is not known. V was clipped by 4 bases and J by 5 bases; unmatched bases: 13. CDR3 length: 17 residues. Germline loops: CDR1 SGHNT, CDR2 YYREEE (reference sequence). This sample was included in a study of cytomegalovirus exposure and HLA in healthy donors. Vbeta (60) and Jbeta (13) primers were used in the PCR. TCRdb's copy holds only in-frame clones and misses some; the assay was immunoSEQ multiplex PCR. The sample records over 150,000 clones, 60% to 85% being singletons. Findings and limits, study-wide: TCR beta chain V- and J-gene trimming was linked, in a later analysis, to a missense variant in DCLRE1C. V segments that were indistinguishable, TRBV6-2 and TRBV6-3 among them, were omitted from analysis.

What was sequenced was PBMCs. The sequence was collected from a man between 25 and 39 years old in good health and CMV-seropositive. The J gene is TRBJ2-2, the V gene TRBV5-4, with 8 bases fitting TRBD2. The CDR3 region is CASSIGLAGRRTGELFF. The DNA of the CDR3 is TGTGCCAGCAGCATCGGACTAGCTGGGAGGCGAACCGGGGAGCTGTTTTTT.